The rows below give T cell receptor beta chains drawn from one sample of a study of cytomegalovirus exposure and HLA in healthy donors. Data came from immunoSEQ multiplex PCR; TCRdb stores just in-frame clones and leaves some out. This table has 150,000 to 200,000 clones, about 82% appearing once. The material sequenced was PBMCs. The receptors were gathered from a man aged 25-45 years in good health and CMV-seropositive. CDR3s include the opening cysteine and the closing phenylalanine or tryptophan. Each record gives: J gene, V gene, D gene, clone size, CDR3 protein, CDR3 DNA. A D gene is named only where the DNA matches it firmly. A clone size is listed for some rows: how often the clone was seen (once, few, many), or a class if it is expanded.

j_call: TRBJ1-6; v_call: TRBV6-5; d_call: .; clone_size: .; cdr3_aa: CASSYHAKSDSPLHF; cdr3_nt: TGTGCCAGCAGTTACCATGCTAAAAGCGATTCACCCCTCCACTTT
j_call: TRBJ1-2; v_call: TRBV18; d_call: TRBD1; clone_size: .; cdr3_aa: CASSPRDRVYGYTF; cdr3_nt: TGTGCCAGCTCACCACGCGACAGGGTCTATGGCTACACCTTC
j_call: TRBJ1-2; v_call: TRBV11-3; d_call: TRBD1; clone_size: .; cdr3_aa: CARITGEGYTF; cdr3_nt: TGTGCCAGGATTACAGGGGAAGGCTACACCTTC
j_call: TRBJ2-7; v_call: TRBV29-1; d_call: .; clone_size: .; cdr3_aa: CSVRSDNGPVREQYF; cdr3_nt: TGCAGCGTTCGCTCGGACAATGGGCCCGTGCGGGAGCAGTACTTC
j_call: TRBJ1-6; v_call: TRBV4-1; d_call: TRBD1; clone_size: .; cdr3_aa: CASSHPQGSASPLHF; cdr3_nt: TGCGCCAGCAGCCACCCACAGGGGTCTGCTTCACCCCTCCACTTT
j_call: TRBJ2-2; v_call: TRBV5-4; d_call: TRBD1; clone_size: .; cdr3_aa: CASSRDRERGTGELFF; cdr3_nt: TGTGCCAGCAGCCGTGACAGGGAAAGGGGCACCGGGGAGCTGTTTTTT
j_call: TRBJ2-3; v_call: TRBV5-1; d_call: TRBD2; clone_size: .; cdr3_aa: CASRLAGESTDTQYF; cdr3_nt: TGCGCCAGCCGGCTAGCGGGGGAGAGCACAGATACGCAGTATTTT
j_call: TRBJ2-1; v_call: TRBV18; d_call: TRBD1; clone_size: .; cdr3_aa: CASSPNDRDEQFF; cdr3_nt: TGTGCCAGCTCACCTAACGACAGGGACGAGCAGTTCTTC
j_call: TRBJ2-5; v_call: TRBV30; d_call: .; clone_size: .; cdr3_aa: CAWSHGRESMETQYF; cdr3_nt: TGTGCCTGGAGTCATGGACGGGAGTCCATGGAGACCCAGTACTTC
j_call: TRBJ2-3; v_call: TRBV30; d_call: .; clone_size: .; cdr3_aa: CAWGPSEPQYF; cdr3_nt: TGTGCCTGGGGTCCTTCGGAGCCGCAGTATTTT
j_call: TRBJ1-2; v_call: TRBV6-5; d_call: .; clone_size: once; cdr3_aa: CATLRGASYGYTF; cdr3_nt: TGTGCCACCCTACGGGGGGCCAGCTATGGCTACACCTTC
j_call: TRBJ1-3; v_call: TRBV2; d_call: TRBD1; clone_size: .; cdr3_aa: CASKILQGSGNTIYF; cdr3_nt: TGTGCCAGCAAAATTTTACAGGGGTCTGGAAACACCATATATTTT
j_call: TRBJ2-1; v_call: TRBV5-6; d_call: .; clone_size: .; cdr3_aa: CASSAGQTKEFF; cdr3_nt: TGTGCCAGCAGCGCGGGACAGACGAAGGAGTTCTTC
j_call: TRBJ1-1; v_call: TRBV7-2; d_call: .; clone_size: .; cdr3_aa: CASSLLGGLNTEAFF; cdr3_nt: TGTGCCAGCAGCTTATTGGGAGGATTGAACACTGAAGCTTTCTTT
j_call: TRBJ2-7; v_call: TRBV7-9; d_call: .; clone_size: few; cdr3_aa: CASSAQGYEQYF; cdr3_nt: TGTGCCAGCAGCGCACAGGGTTACGAGCAGTACTTC
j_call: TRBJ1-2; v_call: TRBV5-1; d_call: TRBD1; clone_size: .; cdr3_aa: CASSYQADRGSGYTF; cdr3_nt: TGCGCCAGCAGCTACCAAGCGGACAGGGGTTCGGGCTACACCTTC
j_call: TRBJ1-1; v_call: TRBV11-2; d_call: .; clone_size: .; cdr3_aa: CASSLMGVGGYTEAFF; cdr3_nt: TGTGCCAGCAGCTTGATGGGGGTGGGGGGGTACACTGAAGCTTTCTTT
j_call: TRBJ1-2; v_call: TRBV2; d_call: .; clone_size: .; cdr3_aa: CASSGTDYGYTF; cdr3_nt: TGTGCCAGCAGTGGAACAGACTATGGCTACACCTTC
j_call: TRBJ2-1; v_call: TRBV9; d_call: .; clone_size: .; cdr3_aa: CASSVAPTGVYNEQFF; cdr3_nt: TGTGCCAGCAGCGTAGCGCCTACCGGGGTTTACAATGAGCAGTTCTTC
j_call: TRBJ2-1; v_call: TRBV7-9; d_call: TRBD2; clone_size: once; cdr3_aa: CASSFGAGETREQFF; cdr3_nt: TGTGCCAGCAGCTTTGGCGCGGGGGAGACACGGGAGCAGTTCTTC